The 15 T cell receptor beta chains given below trace back to one sample, sequenced in a study of CD8+ T cells in alopecia areata. Reverse transcribed after extraction, RNA yielded cDNA as the sequencing template. Some clones are missing from TCRdb's copy, which holds only in-frame ones; the method was immunoSEQ multiplex PCR. This table has 85,000 to 110,000 clones, over 75% appearing once. Described treatment: oral pan-JAK inhibitor, 5-10 mg twice daily. This sample comprised CD8+ T cells sorted from blood, obtained at approximately week 30, from a patient treated with tofacitinib. Source of these receptors: a human donor with alopecia areata.

The V gene is TRBV6-5, the J gene TRBJ2-5; D gene uncertain. This CDR3 is built from 13 residues. CDR1 MNHEY and CDR2 SVGAGI come from the germline V gene. V was clipped by 4 bases and J by 2 bases, with 8 bases between them. This CDR3 is CASSLTSQETQYF. In nucleotides, the CDR3 is TGTGCCAGCAGTTTAACTTCTCAAGAGACCCAGTACTTC.

The chain joins TRBV5-6 to TRBJ2-7; unclear D gene. Germline CDR1 is SGHDT and CDR2 is YYEEEE. This CDR3 contains 16 residues. With 4 bases removed from V and 2 bases from J, the gap between germline ends came to 19 bases. The CDR3 protein is CASSPGPTLGPYEQYF. In DNA form, the CDR3 reads TGTGCCAGCAGCCCTGGCCCCACCCTGGGCCCCTACGAGCAGTACTTC.

The chain employs TRBV5-6 and TRBJ1-1; 10 bases are a match to TRBD1. The CDR3 sequence is 14 residues long. V gave up 4 bases and J gave up 5 bases; unmatched junction bases: 5. Germline-derived CDR1 and CDR2 are SGHDT and YYEEEE. The CDR3 reads CASSVTGGITEAFF. CDR3 DNA: TGTGCCAGCAGCGTGACAGGGGGCATAACTGAAGCTTTCTTT.

CDR3 nucleotides: TGTGCCAGCAGCCAAGATGGGCAGGGAGAGACACCCCTCCACTTT. It is translated as CASSQDGQGETPLHF. The rearrangement joins TRBV14 to TRBJ1-6, with D possibly TRBD1 on 5 matching bases. Trimming pared 0 bases from V and 11 bases from J, leaving 14 bases between. The CDR3 loop spans 15 amino acids. Germline CDR1 reads SGHDN; CDR2 reads FVKESK.

The V call is TRBV6-1, the J call TRBJ2-7, with 7 bases lining up with TRBD1. Unmatched junction bases numbered 2, after V lost 6 bases and J lost 3 bases. Germline V lookup: CDR1 MNHNS, CDR2 SASEGT. The CDR3 extends over 12 amino acids. This CDR3 reads CASRTGNYEQYF. The DNA for the CDR3 is TGTGCCAGCAGGACAGGGAACTACGAGCAGTACTTC.

V and J are TRBV7-9 and TRBJ2-2, with D uncertain. Trimming left V 3 bases short and J 6 bases short, with 2 bases between. The germline gives CDR1 SEHNR, CDR2 FQNEAQ (reference sequence). The CDR3 is 11 amino acids. This CDR3 is CASSLAGELFF. The CDR3 region has the DNA TGTGCCAGCAGCTTGGCCGGGGAGCTGTTTTTT.

The chain joins TRBV29-1 to TRBJ1-1; TRBD1 agrees at 9 bases. CDR3 size: 17 residues. Per germline, CDR1 SQVTM and CDR2 ANQGSEA. Germline trimming cut 7 bases from V and 0 bases from J; bases unmatched to any gene: 15. CDR3 loop: CSARPGTGKEVNTEAFF. The DNA of the CDR3 is TGCAGCGCACGCCCTGGGACAGGGAAAGAGGTGAACACTGAAGCTTTCTTT.

The CDR3 region has the DNA TGCAGCGTTGTGCGGGCTGAAGCTTTCTTT. Its translation is CSVVRAEAFF. This sequence joins TRBV29-1 and TRBJ1-1; D not resolved. The CDR3 runs to 10 residues. Trimming cost V 4 bases and J 6 bases, with 6 bases left between them. Germline CDR1 and CDR2: SQVTM and ANQGSEA.

The V and J genes are TRBV4-1 and TRBJ2-3; no clear D gene. Deletions cut 3 bases from V and 3 bases from J, with 4 bases between. CDR3 length equals 12 residues. Germline V lookup: CDR1 MGHRA, CDR2 YSYEKL. The CDR3 sequence is CASSQTTDTQYF. Written as DNA, the CDR3 is TGCGCCAGCAGCCAGACGACAGATACGCAGTATTTT.

The chain recombines TRBV7-9 with TRBJ2-1; unclear D gene. The V gene lost 1 base and the J gene lost 9 bases, with 10 bases spanning the gap. The CDR3 runs 13 residues. The V gene's germline CDR1 is SEHNR and CDR2 FQNEAQ (reference sequence). The CDR3 loop is CASSLVGASEQFF. In nucleotides, the CDR3 is TGTGCCAGCAGCTTAGTTGGCGCCAGTGAGCAGTTCTTC.

The V gene is TRBV5-1, the J gene TRBJ1-2; D unresolved. The CDR3 is 11 amino acids. V dropped 0 bases and J dropped 7 bases, with 4 bases sitting between them. Germline V CDR1 and CDR2: SGHRS, YFSETQ. The CDR3 reads CASSLGFGYTF. The CDR3 DNA reads as TGCGCCAGCAGCTTGGGGTTTGGCTACACCTTC.

The rearrangement joins TRBV19 to TRBJ2-6, with D perhaps TRBD1 (6 bases). The CDR3 runs 16 residues. The V gene's germline CDR1 is LNHDA and CDR2 SQIVND (reference sequence). V was trimmed by 3 bases and J by 0 bases, leaving 9 bases between them. CDR3 in amino acids: CASSMDSYSGANVLTF. The CDR3 DNA is TGTGCCAGTAGTATGGACAGTTACTCTGGGGCCAACGTCCTGACTTTC.

The genes are TRBV5-1 and TRBJ2-7, with 13 positions matching TRBD2. J was trimmed by 6 bases and V by 4 bases; bases with no gene match: 19. The CDR3 runs to 19 residues. CDR1 and CDR2 (germline): SGHRS, YFSETQ. CDR3 coding DNA: TGCGCCAGCAGCCTGGACGGGACTAGCGGGACCCCGACTCGGGGCGAGCAGTACTTC. As protein: CASSLDGTSGTPTRGEQYF.

The gene calls are TRBV6-5 and TRBJ1-2; D is possibly TRBD1 (5 bases). This CDR3 region has 15 residues. Germline assignment: CDR1 MNHEY and CDR2 SVGAGI. Trimming took off 6 bases at V and 0 bases at J, with 14 bases between the two ends. CDR3 sequence reads: CASRPSRGSNYGYTF. CDR3 nucleotides: TGTGCCAGCAGGCCCTCGAGGGGTTCTAACTATGGCTACACCTTC.

This chain links TRBV5-1 with TRBJ1-1, with D unclear. Germline V lookup: CDR1 SGHRS, CDR2 YFSETQ. This CDR3 is 14 amino acids long. V was trimmed by 3 bases and J by 0 bases, leaving 9 bases between them. This CDR3 is CASSSGAMNTEAFF. In DNA form, the CDR3 reads TGCGCCAGCAGCTCGGGAGCCATGAACACTGAAGCTTTCTTT.